This TCR beta chain was recovered during a study of T cell changes during pregnancy in multiple sclerosis. V lost 5 bases to trimming and J lost 1 base; unmatched junction nucleotides: 4. CDR1 and CDR2 from the germline V gene are SGHTA and FQGTGA. This CDR3 is built from 14 residues. The repertoire was sequenced with immunoSEQ multiplex PCR; TCRdb's copy has only in-frame clones and lacks some. The sample lists roughly 100,000 clones; 91% were seen once. This material consisted of peripheral blood, taken before pregnancy. The rearrangement joins TRBV7-3 to TRBJ2-5; 7 bases are a match to TRBD1. This clonotype was obtained from a female donor with multiple sclerosis, enrolled in a pregnancy study. The CDR3: CASSPGTVQETQYF. The DNA for the CDR3 is TGTGCCAGCAGCCCGGGGACAGTCCAAGAGACCCAGTACTTC. Using reference TRBV7-3 and TRBJ2-5 for the parts outside the CDR3, the full variable domain is GAGVSQTPSNKVTEKGKYVELRCDPISGHTALYWYRQSLGQGPEFLIYFQGTGAADDSGLPNDRFFAVRPEGSVSTLKIQRTERGDSAVYLCASSPGTVQETQYFGPGTRLLVL.